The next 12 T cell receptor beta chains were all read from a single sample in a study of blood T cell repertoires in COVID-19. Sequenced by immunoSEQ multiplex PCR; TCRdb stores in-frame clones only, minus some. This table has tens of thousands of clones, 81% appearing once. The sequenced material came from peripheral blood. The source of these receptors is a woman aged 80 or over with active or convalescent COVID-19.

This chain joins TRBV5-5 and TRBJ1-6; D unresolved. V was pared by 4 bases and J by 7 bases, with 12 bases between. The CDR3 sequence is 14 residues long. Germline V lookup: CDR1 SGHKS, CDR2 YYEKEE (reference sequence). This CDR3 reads CASSLRGENSPLHF. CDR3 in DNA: TGTGCCAGCAGCCTCCGGGGTGAAAATTCACCCCTCCACTTT.

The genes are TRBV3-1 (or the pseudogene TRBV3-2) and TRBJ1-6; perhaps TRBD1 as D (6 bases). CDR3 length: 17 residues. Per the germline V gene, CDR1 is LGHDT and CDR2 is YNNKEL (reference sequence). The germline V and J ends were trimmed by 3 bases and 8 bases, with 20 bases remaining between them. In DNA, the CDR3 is TGTGCCAGCAGCCATCTACCCGGGACAATAGGAGATTCACCCCTCCACTTT. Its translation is CASSHLPGTIGDSPLHF.

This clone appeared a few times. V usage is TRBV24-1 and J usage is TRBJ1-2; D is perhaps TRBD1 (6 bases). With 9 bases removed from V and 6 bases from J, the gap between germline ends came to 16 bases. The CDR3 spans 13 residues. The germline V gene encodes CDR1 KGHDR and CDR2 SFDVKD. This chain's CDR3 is CATSPAGADGYTF. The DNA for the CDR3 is TGTGCCACCTCCCCCGCGGGGGCTGATGGCTACACCTTC.

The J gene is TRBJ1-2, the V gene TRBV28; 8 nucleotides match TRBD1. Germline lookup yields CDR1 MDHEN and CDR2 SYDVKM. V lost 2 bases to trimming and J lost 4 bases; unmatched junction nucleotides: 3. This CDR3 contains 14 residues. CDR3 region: CASSLVQGGYGYTF. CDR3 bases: TGTGCCAGCAGTTTAGTACAGGGGGGCTATGGCTACACCTTC.

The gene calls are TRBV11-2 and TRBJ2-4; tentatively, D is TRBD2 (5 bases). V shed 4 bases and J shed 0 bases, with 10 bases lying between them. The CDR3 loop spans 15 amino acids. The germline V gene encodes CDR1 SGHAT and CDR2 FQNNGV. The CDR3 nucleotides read TGTGCCAGCAGCTCCGGGAATGTAGCCAAAAACATTCAGTACTTC. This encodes CASSSGNVAKNIQYF. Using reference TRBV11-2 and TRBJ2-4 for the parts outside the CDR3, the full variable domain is EAGVAQSPRYKIIEKRQSVAFWCNPISGHATLYWYQQILGQGPKLLIQFQNNGVVDDSQLPKDRFSAERLKGVDSTLKIQPAKLEDSAVYLCASSSGNVAKNIQYFGAGTRLSVL.

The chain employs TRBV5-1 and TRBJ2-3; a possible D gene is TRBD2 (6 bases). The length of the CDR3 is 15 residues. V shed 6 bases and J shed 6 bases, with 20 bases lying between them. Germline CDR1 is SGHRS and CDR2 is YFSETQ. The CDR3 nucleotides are TGCGCCAGCACGTCGCGGGGCGACTATTTTGATACGCAGTATTTT. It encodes CASTSRGDYFDTQYF.

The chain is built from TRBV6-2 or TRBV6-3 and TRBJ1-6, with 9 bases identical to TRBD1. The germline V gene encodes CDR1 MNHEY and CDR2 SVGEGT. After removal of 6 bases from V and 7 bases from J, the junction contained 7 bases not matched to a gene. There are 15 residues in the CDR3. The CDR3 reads CASSNDRGTNSPLHF. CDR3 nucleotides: TGTGCCAGCAGCAACGACAGGGGGACCAATTCACCCCTCCACTTT.

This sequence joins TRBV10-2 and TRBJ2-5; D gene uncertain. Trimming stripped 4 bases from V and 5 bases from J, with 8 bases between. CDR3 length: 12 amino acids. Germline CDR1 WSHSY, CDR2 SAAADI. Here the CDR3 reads CASSGPGETQYF. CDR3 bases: TGCGCCAGCAGTGGGCCCGGGGAGACCCAGTACTTC.

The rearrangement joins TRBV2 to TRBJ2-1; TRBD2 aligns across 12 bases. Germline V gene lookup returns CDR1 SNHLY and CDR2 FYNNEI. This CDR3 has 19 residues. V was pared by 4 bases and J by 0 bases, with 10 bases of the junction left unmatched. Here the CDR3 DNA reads TGTGCCAGCAGTGTCGGGCTAGCGGGGGGGGAAATCTCCTACAATGAGCAGTTCTTC. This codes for CASSVGLAGGEISYNEQFF.

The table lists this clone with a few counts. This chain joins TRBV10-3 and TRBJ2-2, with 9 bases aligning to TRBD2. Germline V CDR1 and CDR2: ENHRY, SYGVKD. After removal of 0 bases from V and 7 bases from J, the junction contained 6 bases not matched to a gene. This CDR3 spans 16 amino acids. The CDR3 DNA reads TGTGCCATCAGTGAGTCGCGCGGGGGGGCCGACGGGGAGCTGTTTTTT. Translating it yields CAISESRGGADGELFF.

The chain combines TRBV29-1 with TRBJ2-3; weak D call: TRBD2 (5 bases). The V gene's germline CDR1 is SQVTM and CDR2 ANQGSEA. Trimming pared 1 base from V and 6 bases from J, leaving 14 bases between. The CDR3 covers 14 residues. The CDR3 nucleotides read TGCAGCGTTGAAGGAGGGAGCGGCGTTGATACGCAGTATTTT. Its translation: CSVEGGSGVDTQYF.

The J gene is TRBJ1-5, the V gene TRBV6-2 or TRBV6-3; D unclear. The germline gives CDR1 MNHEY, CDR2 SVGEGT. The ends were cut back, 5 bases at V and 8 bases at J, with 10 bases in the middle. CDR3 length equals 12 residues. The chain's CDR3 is CASSTLAEPQHF. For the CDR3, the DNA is TGTGCCAGCAGTACCCTCGCGGAGCCCCAGCATTTT.